The 12 T cell receptor beta chains below come from one sample, sequenced in a study of response to subunit inactivated influenza vaccine. One entry per CDR3 protein, called by TCRdb with MiXCR from the RT-PCR reads. The sample holds about 570,000 distinct CDR3 sequences, roughly 12% seen once. Sample: PBMCs from blood, taken on the day of vaccination. All receptors derive from a man in his fifties who received an inactivated influenza vaccine.

In this sample, this clonotype turned up many times. The CDR3 DNA follows: TGTGCCAGCAGCCAAGGGGATCCAGCTTTCTTT. Translated, it gives CASSQGDPAFF. The chain carries TRBV3-1 and TRBJ1-1; unclear D gene. The germline V gene encodes CDR1 LGHDT and CDR2 YNNKEL (reference sequence). The CDR3 spans 11 residues. Between the trimmed V and J ends, which lost 1 base and 10 bases, there was a span of 7 bases.

V gene TRBV19 combines with J gene TRBJ2-4, with 10 bases matching TRBD2. The CDR3 spans 16 residues. Per germline, CDR1 LNHDA and CDR2 SQIVND (reference sequence). CDR3 residues: CGISAPSSGRKNIQYF. In DNA, the CDR3 is TGTGGCATTAGTGCGCCTTCTAGCGGGAGAAAAAACATTCAGTACTTC. Full variable domain (outside the CDR3, taken from reference TRBV19 and TRBJ2-4): DGGITQSPKYLFRKEGQNVTLSCEQNLNHDAMYWYRQDPGQGLRLIYYSQIVNDFQKGDIAEGYSVSREKKESFPLTVTSAQKNPTAFYLCGISAPSSGRKNIQYFGAGTRLSVL.

This clonotype appeared a few times. The rearrangement links TRBV19 to TRBJ2-2; 9 nucleotides match TRBD2. This CDR3 comprises 15 residues. Germline V CDR1 and CDR2: LNHDA, SQIVND (reference sequence). Trimming removed 7 bases from V and 3 bases from J; junction bases left unmatched: 6. This CDR3 is CASIPSGVYTGELFF. The CDR3 DNA reads TGTGCCAGTATCCCTAGCGGGGTGTACACCGGGGAGCTGTTTTTT.

This clonotype was recorded at least ten times. The J gene is TRBJ2-2, the V gene TRBV29-1; D remains ambiguous. V lost 6 bases to trimming and J lost 5 bases, with 22 bases between them. From germline, CDR1 is SQVTM and CDR2 ANQGSEA. The CDR3 is made up of 16 amino acids. Here the CDR3 reads CSVIQNPGPTTGELFF. CDR3 nucleotide sequence: TGCAGCGTAATACAAAATCCCGGACCAACTACCGGGGAGCTGTTTTTT.

This clonotype was picked up a small number of times. The chain uses TRBV20-1 and TRBJ1-5; D possibly corresponds to TRBD1 (5 bases). The germline CDR1 and CDR2 sequences are DFQATT and SNEGSKA (reference sequence). The CDR3 has 13 amino acids. V was clipped by 7 bases and J by 3 bases, with 13 bases between them. CDR3 DNA sequence: TGCAGTGGTCTGCAGGGTACCAATCAGCCCCAGCATTTT. Its protein is CSGLQGTNQPQHF.

The sample holds a few counts of this clonotype. The gene calls are TRBV7-9 and TRBJ2-5, with a possible D match to TRBD1 (6 bases). Germline assignment: CDR1 SEHNR and CDR2 FQNEAQ (reference sequence). CDR3 size: 12 residues. V lost 5 bases, J lost 5 bases, and 9 bases lay in between. Here the CDR3 reads CASSGTGETQYF. CDR3 DNA: TGTGCCAGCAGCGGAACAGGGGAGACCCAGTACTTC.

This clonotype was detected many times. This chain uses TRBV7-8 with TRBJ2-4; D remains ambiguous. CDR3 length: 17 residues. Germline V gene sequence: CDR1 SGHVS, CDR2 FQNEAQ. V lost 0 bases to trimming and J lost 0 bases, with 12 bases between them. Here the CDR3 DNA reads TGTGCCAGCAGCTTAGCTTTTAACGGCTTAGCCAAAAACATTCAGTACTTC. Translation gives CASSLAFNGLAKNIQYF.

This clonotype was counted between two and nine times. J is TRBJ2-7 and V is TRBV6-2 or TRBV6-3; weak D call: TRBD1 (6 bases). The CDR3 spans 15 residues. Between the trimmed V and J ends, which lost 8 bases and 5 bases, there was a span of 22 bases. CDR1 is MNHEY, CDR2 SVGEGT, per germline. The CDR3 DNA reads as TGTGCCAGCTCCACCCCCACGTACAGGGCCCACGAGCAGTACTTC. Protein product: CASSTPTYRAHEQYF.

This clonotype appeared a few times. The chain carries TRBV20-1 and TRBJ2-2; 9 nucleotides match TRBD1. Germline V gene sequence: CDR1 DFQATT, CDR2 SNEGSKA (reference sequence). V was pared by 6 bases and J by 3 bases, with 20 bases of the junction left unmatched. The CDR3 has 19 amino acids. The CDR3 loop is CSAPKGQGSYSVYTGELFF. The CDR3 DNA is TGCAGTGCCCCTAAGGGACAGGGATCTTATTCAGTTTACACCGGGGAGCTGTTTTTT.

The chain recombines TRBV18 with TRBJ2-1, with a tentative D call TRBD1 (5 bases). CDR3 length equals 15 residues. Trimming removed 4 bases from V and 2 bases from J, with 12 bases in between. In germline, CDR1 is KGHSH, CDR2 LQKENI. CDR3 in amino acids: CASSRPGRAYNEQFF. The CDR3 DNA is TGTGCCAGCTCACGTCCAGGGCGCGCCTACAATGAGCAGTTCTTC.

The chain uses TRBV10-3 and TRBJ2-7; D call uncertain. Trimming stripped 3 bases from V and 6 bases from J, with 12 bases between. Germline V lookup: CDR1 ENHRY, CDR2 SYGVKD. This CDR3 comprises 13 residues. The CDR3 DNA reads as TGTGCCATCAGTGATGGCTATACCGCCGAGCAGTACTTC. Encoded protein: CAISDGYTAEQYF.

This clonotype was seen ten or more times. The V call is TRBV12-3 or TRBV12-4, the J call TRBJ1-1, with D uncertain. The CDR3 contains 13 residues. Trimming cost V 1 base and J 0 bases, with 3 bases left between them. The CDR3 region is CASSLVLNTEAFF. DNA for the CDR3: TGTGCCAGCAGTTTAGTCTTGAACACTGAAGCTTTCTTT.